The 14 T cell receptor beta chains below all came from one sample that was sequenced in a study of T-cell memory formation after mild COVID-19. TCRdb itself ran the 5' RACE reads through MiXCR, one entry per CDR3 protein. Seen here are 530,000 or so distinct CDR3 sequences, approximately 15% observed once, and the top ten hold about 7.5%. The sequencing input was PBMCs or a T cell subset sorted from them (not recorded which). All receptors come from an adult woman who had mild COVID-19 (a few samples of this study predate the infection). Cell type and time point are not known.

The chain uses TRBV7-2 and TRBJ1-1, with D possibly matching TRBD1 (6 bases). Germline CDR1 reads SGHTA; CDR2 reads FQGNSA. The CDR3 has 14 residues. Trimming took 4 bases from V and 4 from J, leaving 13 bases between them. The CDR3 is CASSSGAGSTEAFF. CDR3 DNA sequence: TGTGCCAGCAGCTCGGGGGCAGGGAGCACTGAAGCTTTCTTT.

This clonotype has more than one count but fewer than ten. The chain employs TRBV4-3 and TRBJ2-7; D is ambiguous. The CDR3 has 15 amino acids. V lost 0 bases to trimming and J lost 0 bases, with 9 bases between them. Germline V gene data show CDR1 as LGHNA and CDR2 as YSLEER. CDR3 DNA: TGCGCCAGCAGCCAAGAAAACACCCTCTCCTACGAGCAGTACTTC. Its protein product is CASSQENTLSYEQYF.

V usage is TRBV20-1 and J usage is TRBJ1-1; no definite D call. Germline V gene sequence: CDR1 DFQATT, CDR2 SNEGSKA (reference sequence). V lost 0 bases to trimming and J lost 0 bases, with 8 bases between them. This CDR3 comprises 14 residues. CDR3 region: CSARDEGLNTEAFF. The CDR3 bases are TGCAGTGCTAGAGATGAGGGCCTGAACACTGAAGCTTTCTTT.

There are many counts of this clonotype. The V and J genes are TRBV12-3 or TRBV12-4 and TRBJ2-2; 7 positions agree with TRBD1. V was clipped by 6 bases and J by 2 bases; unmatched bases: 6. This CDR3 comprises 15 residues. The CDR3, as DNA: TGTGCCAGCAGCTCAAGACAGGGAAACACCGGGGAGCTGTTTTTT. Amino acids: CASSSRQGNTGELFF.

J is TRBJ1-4 and V is TRBV20-1; D gene unclear. The CDR3 totals 12 residues. V was pared by 6 bases and J by 4 bases, with 9 bases between. CDR1 is DFQATT, CDR2 SNEGSKA, per germline (reference sequence). The CDR3 DNA reads as TGCAGTGCCTTGTACAGTAATGAAAAACTGTTTTTT. Translating gives CSALYSNEKLFF.

This chain connects TRBV5-1 to TRBJ1-1; D is uncertain. CDR1 and CDR2 from the germline V gene are SGHRS and YFSETQ. V shed 0 bases and J shed 2 bases, with 5 bases lying between them. This CDR3 has 13 amino acids. This chain's CDR3 is CASSLGDNTEAFF. CDR3 nucleotide sequence: TGCGCCAGCAGCTTGGGGGATAACACTGAAGCTTTCTTT.

This clonotype has only a few counts. The chain has TRBV11-2 and TRBJ1-1; unclear D gene. CDR3 length: 12 residues. Germline V gene lookup returns CDR1 SGHAT and CDR2 FQNNGV. V was cut by 5 bases and J by 7 bases, with 11 bases left in between. The CDR3 region has the DNA TGTGCCAGCAGCCCTTGGGAACATGAAGCTTTCTTT. Translation: CASSPWEHEAFF.

This clonotype has ten or more counts. The V and J genes are TRBV12-3 or TRBV12-4 and TRBJ1-6; 8 nucleotides align to TRBD1. The trim removed 8 bases at V and 6 bases at J, leaving 3 bases unmatched. This CDR3 region has 13 residues. The CDR3 loop reads CASRGQGNSPLHF. DNA for the CDR3: TGTGCCAGCCGAGGACAGGGTAATTCACCCCTCCACTTT.

In this sample, this clonotype turned up a few times. The genes are TRBV6-5 and TRBJ2-7, with TRBD2 as a possible D gene (5 bases). The V and J ends lost 2 bases and 3 bases respectively, with 14 bases between them. This CDR3 spans 15 amino acids. Germline assignment: CDR1 MNHEY and CDR2 SVGAGI. CDR3 nucleotide sequence: TGTGCCAGCAGTTACGACGGGGAAGGGCGCTACGAGCAGTACTTC. The encoded protein is CASSYDGEGRYEQYF.

This chain uses TRBV9 with TRBJ2-3, with 8 bases identical to TRBD2. This CDR3 is built from 15 residues. V shed 3 bases and J 0 bases; nucleotides not matched to a gene: 3. In germline, CDR1 is SGDLS, CDR2 YYNGEE. The CDR3 is CASSDGGVSTDTQYF. DNA of the CDR3: TGTGCCAGCAGCGACGGGGGGGTCAGCACAGATACGCAGTATTTT.

The V gene is TRBV7-9, the J gene TRBJ1-1; a weak D match, TRBD1 (5 bases). The CDR3 runs 17 residues. Deletions cut 4 bases from V and 1 base from J, with 19 bases between. From germline, CDR1 is SEHNR and CDR2 FQNEAQ (reference sequence). The CDR3 spells CASSSTWDGRANTEAFF. The CDR3 coding sequence is TGTGCCAGCAGCTCAACTTGGGACGGCCGGGCGAACACTGAAGCTTTCTTT.

The CDR3 loop reads CASSPTHSTDTQYF. DNA for the CDR3: TGCGCCAGCAGCCCCACCCACTCCACAGATACGCAGTATTTT. The V and J genes are TRBV4-3 and TRBJ2-3; D remains ambiguous. V lost 4 bases and J 2 bases, leaving 10 bases between the germline ends. The CDR3 runs 14 residues. In germline, CDR1 is LGHNA, CDR2 YSLEER.

A few counts support this clonotype. The chain recombines TRBV15 with TRBJ2-3; tentative D call: TRBD1 (6 bases). Germline loops: CDR1 LNHNV, CDR2 YYDKDF (reference sequence). The CDR3 is 16 residues long. V lost 1 base to trimming and J lost 5 bases, with 16 bases between them. The CDR3 reads CATSRVSGAEGDTQYF. The CDR3 DNA is TGTGCCACCAGCAGAGTATCAGGGGCTGAGGGAGATACGCAGTATTTT.

The chain recombines TRBV24-1 with TRBJ2-5, with D perhaps matching TRBD2 (5 bases). V dropped 0 bases and J dropped 5 bases, with 15 bases sitting between them. This CDR3 comprises 16 residues. Germline V gene data show CDR1 as KGHDR and CDR2 as SFDVKD. The chain's CDR3 is CATSDLSSGGRETQYF. For the CDR3, the DNA is TGTGCCACCAGTGATTTGAGTTCCGGAGGCCGGGAGACCCAGTACTTC.